The clone carrying this TCR beta chain was counted many times. The sample originates from a study of regulatory T cells in long-lasting Graves disease. Regarding time point: newly diagnosed GD, antithyroid drugs for less than 3 months. RNA extracted from PBMCs served as the sequencing template. Library construction for TCR beta used iRepertoire HTBI primers and Arm-PCR of CDR3 regions. From the multiplex PCR reads, TCRdb called clonotypes with MiXCR, one entry per CDR3 protein. The table has hundreds of thousands of distinct CDR3 sequences, roughly 15% seen once; the top ten hold 7.8%. CDR3 length equals 17 residues. From germline, CDR1 is SGHTA and CDR2 FQGNSA. Trimming took 2 bases from V and 5 from J; bases not matched to a gene: 5. These data are also associated with another study on T cells in Graves' hyperthyroidism and ophthalmopathy.

This clonotype was obtained from a woman between 40 and 50 years old with Graves disease. This sequence joins TRBV7-2 and TRBJ2-2; TRBD2 agrees at 13 bases. Sequences were derived from peripheral blood mononuclear cells (PBMCs), sampled at new diagnosis, from a patient treated with antithyroid drugs. CDR3: CASSLTGTSGMTGELFF. The CDR3 DNA follows: TGTGCCAGCAGCTTAACGGGGACTAGCGGGATGACCGGGGAGCTGTTTTTT.